These 10 T cell receptor beta chains came from one sample sequenced in a study of cytomegalovirus exposure and HLA in healthy donors. The protocol was immunoSEQ multiplex PCR, while the TCRdb copy is restricted to in-frame clones and leaves out a portion. In the table there are hundreds of thousands of clones, roughly 90% of which are singletons. The source material was PBMCs. The receptors originated from a woman younger than 35 in good health and CMV-seronegative.

The chain has TRBV28 and TRBJ2-7, with D perhaps matching TRBD2 (6 bases). Trimming took 3 bases from V and 6 from J, leaving 12 bases between them. The CDR3 length is 13 residues. Germline CDR1 MDHEN, CDR2 SYDVKM. The CDR3 here is CASSLFRAGEQYF. CDR3 nucleotide sequence: TGTGCCAGCAGTTTGTTCCGAGCGGGCGAGCAGTACTTC.

This chain connects TRBV7-8 to TRBJ2-7; 8 positions agree with TRBD2. This CDR3 contains 14 residues. After removal of 1 base from V and 4 bases from J, the junction contained 3 bases not matched to a gene. In germline, CDR1 is SGHVS, CDR2 FQNEAQ. CDR3: CASSLVSGDYEQYF. In DNA, the CDR3 is TGTGCCAGCAGCTTAGTTAGCGGGGATTACGAGCAGTACTTC.

The chain is built from TRBV2 and TRBJ2-7, with D possibly being TRBD2 (5 bases). The germline V gene has CDR1 SNHLY and CDR2 FYNNEI. V was clipped by 4 bases and J by 5 bases, with 18 bases between them. The CDR3 sequence is 15 residues long. The CDR3 here is CASSVGVRRQDEQYF. The CDR3 nucleotides read TGTGCCAGCAGTGTGGGAGTACGAAGGCAGGACGAGCAGTACTTC.

The chain recombines TRBV27 with TRBJ2-7; D may be TRBD2 (5 bases). Germline loops: CDR1 MNHEY, CDR2 SMNVEV (reference sequence). Trimming shortened V by 0 bases and J by 2 bases, and 8 bases separated the two germline ends. The CDR3 consists of 14 residues. CDR3 in amino acids: CASSLSTGTYEQYF. CDR3 DNA sequence: TGTGCCAGCAGTTTATCTACGGGGACCTACGAGCAGTACTTC.

The rearrangement uses TRBV7-9 and TRBJ2-3; a possible D gene is TRBD2 (6 bases). Germline V lookup: CDR1 SEHNR, CDR2 FQNEAQ (reference sequence). There are 16 residues in the CDR3. With 3 bases removed from V and 5 bases from J, the gap between germline ends came to 18 bases. The CDR3 coding sequence is TGTGCCAGCAGCTTGCGTACCCGTGGAGGGAAAGATACGCAGTATTTT. Residues: CASSLRTRGGKDTQYF.

The table lists this clone with a few counts. This chain uses TRBV6-5 with TRBJ2-7; the D gene is possibly TRBD2 (5 bases). This CDR3 has 15 residues. Germline V lookup: CDR1 MNHEY, CDR2 SVGAGI. V lost 2 bases and J lost 2, with 13 bases in between. For the CDR3, the DNA is TGTGCCAGCAGTTACCGGCCGGGGATGCCCTACGAGCAGTACTTC. Translation: CASSYRPGMPYEQYF.

The chain carries TRBV6-4 and TRBJ2-3; D call uncertain. The V end lost 4 bases, the J end lost 0 bases, and 11 bases lay between the germline ends. CDR1 is MRHNA, CDR2 SNTAGT, per germline. The CDR3 runs to 15 residues. CDR3: CASSVTPLSTDTQYF. CDR3 coding DNA: TGTGCCAGCAGTGTTACACCTTTGAGCACAGATACGCAGTATTTT.

Only one count was recorded for this clone. This chain links TRBV9 with TRBJ2-2; D is unresolved. CDR3 length equals 13 residues. Trimming pared 1 base from V and 4 bases from J, leaving 5 bases between. Germline CDR1 reads SGDLS; CDR2 reads YYNGEE. The CDR3 DNA follows: TGTGCCAGCAGCGTATCTGTCACCGGGGAGCTGTTTTTT. This encodes CASSVSVTGELFF.

This sequence joins TRBV14 and TRBJ2-2; no clear D gene. This CDR3 contains 14 residues. Looked up from germline, CDR1 is SGHDN and CDR2 is FVKESK. Trimming removed 4 bases from V and 1 base from J, with 7 bases in between. CDR3 amino acids: CASSPRWNTGELFF. As DNA, the CDR3 is TGTGCCAGCAGCCCTAGGTGGAACACCGGGGAGCTGTTTTTT.

This chain joins TRBV28 and TRBJ1-5, with D possibly matching TRBD1 (5 bases). The CDR3 loop spans 16 amino acids. CDR1 and CDR2 from the germline V gene are MDHEN and SYDVKM. Trimming took off 5 bases at V and 2 bases at J, with 16 bases between the two ends. CDR3 in amino acids: CASSPHEGGGNQPQHF. CDR3 coding DNA: TGTGCCAGCAGTCCCCACGAGGGAGGGGGCAATCAGCCCCAGCATTTT.